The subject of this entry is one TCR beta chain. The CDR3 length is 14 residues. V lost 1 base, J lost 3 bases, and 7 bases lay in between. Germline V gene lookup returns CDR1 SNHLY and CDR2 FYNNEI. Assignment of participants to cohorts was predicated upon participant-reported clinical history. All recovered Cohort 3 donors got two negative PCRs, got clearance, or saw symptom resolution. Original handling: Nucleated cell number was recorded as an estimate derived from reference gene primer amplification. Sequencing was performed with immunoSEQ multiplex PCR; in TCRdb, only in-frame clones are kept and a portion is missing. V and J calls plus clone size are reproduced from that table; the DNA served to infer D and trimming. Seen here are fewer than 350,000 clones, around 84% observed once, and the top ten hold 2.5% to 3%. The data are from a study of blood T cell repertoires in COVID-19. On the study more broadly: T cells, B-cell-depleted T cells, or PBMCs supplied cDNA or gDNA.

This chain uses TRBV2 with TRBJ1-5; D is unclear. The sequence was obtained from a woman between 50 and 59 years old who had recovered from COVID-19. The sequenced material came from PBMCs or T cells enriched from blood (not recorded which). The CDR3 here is CASSEEQLNQPQHF. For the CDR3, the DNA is TGTGCCAGCAGTGAAGAACAGCTCAATCAGCCCCAGCATTTT.